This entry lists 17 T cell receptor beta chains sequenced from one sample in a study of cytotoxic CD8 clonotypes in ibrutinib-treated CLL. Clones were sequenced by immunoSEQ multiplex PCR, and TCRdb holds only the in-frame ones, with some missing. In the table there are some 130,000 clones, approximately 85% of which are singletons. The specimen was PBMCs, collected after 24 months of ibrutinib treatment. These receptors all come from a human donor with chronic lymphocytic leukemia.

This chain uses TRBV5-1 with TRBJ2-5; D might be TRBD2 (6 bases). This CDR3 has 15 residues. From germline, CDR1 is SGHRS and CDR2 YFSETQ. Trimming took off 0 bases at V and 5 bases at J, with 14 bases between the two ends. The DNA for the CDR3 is TGCGCCAGCAGCTTGGCCGGGAGCGGCAAGGAGACCCAGTACTTC. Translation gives CASSLAGSGKETQYF.

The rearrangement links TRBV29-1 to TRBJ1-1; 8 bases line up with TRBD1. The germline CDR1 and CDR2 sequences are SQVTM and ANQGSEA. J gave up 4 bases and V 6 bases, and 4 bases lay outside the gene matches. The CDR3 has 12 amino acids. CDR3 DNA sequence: TGCAGCGTCAGACAGGGGAGCACTGAAGCTTTCTTT. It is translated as CSVRQGSTEAFF. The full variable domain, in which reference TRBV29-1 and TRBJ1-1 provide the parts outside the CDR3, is SAVISQKPSRDICQRGTSLTIQCQVDSQVTMMFWYRQQPGQSLTLIATANQGSEATYESGFVIDKFPISRPNLTFSTLTVSNMSPEDSSIYLCSVRQGSTEAFFGQGTRLTVV.

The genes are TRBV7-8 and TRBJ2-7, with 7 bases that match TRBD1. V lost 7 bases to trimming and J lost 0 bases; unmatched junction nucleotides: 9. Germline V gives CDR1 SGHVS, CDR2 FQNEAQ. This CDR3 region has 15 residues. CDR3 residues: CASTETGMSSYEQYF. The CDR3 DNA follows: TGTGCCAGCACTGAGACAGGGATGAGCTCCTACGAGCAGTACTTC.

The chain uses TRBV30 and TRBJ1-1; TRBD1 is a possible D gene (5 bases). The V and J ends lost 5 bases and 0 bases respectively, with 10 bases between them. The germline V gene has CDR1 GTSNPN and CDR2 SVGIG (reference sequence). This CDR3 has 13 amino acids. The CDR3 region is CAWLQVLNTEAFF. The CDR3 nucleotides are TGTGCCTGGTTACAGGTATTGAACACTGAAGCTTTCTTT.

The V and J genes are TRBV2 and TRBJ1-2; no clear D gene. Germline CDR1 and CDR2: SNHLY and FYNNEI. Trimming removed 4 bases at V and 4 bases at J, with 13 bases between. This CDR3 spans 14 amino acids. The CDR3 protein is CASSAAGMFYGYTF. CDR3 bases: TGTGCCAGCAGTGCCGCAGGAATGTTCTATGGCTACACCTTC.

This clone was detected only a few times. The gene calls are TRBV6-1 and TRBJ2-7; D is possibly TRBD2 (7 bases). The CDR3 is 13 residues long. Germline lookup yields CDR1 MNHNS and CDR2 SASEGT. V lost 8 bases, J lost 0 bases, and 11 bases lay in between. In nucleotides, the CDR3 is TGTGCCAGCGAGGGGGGGAACTCCTACGAGCAGTACTTC. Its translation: CASEGGNSYEQYF.

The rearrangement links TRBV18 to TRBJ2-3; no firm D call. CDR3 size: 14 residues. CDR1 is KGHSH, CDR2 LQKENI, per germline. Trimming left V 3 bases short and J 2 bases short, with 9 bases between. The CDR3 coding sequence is TGTGCCAGCTCACCGAACTCCCCCACAGATACGCAGTATTTT. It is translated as CASSPNSPTDTQYF. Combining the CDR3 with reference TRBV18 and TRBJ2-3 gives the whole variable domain NAGVMQNPRHLVRRRGQEARLRCSPMKGHSHVYWYRQLPEEGLKFMVYLQKENIIDESGMPKERFSAEFPKEGPSILRIQQVVRGDSAAYFCASSPNSPTDTQYFGPGTRLTVL.

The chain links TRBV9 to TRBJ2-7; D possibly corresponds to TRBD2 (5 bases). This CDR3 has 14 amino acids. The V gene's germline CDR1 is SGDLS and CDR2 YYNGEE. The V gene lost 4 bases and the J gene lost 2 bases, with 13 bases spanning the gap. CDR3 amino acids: CASSPPGSPYEQYF. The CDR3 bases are TGTGCCAGCAGCCCCCCGGGAAGCCCCTACGAGCAGTACTTC.

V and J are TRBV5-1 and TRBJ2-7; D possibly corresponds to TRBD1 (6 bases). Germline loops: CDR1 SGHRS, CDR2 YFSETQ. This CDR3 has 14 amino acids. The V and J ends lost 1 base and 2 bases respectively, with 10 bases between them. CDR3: CASSLMGHPYEQYF. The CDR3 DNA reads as TGCGCCAGCAGCTTGATGGGACACCCCTACGAGCAGTACTTC. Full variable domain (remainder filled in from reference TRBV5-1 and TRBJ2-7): KAGVTQTPRYLIKTRGQQVTLSCSPISGHRSVSWYQQTPGQGLQFLFEYFSETQRNKGNFPGRFSGRQFSNSRSEMNVSTLELGDSALYLCASSLMGHPYEQYFGPGTRLTVT.

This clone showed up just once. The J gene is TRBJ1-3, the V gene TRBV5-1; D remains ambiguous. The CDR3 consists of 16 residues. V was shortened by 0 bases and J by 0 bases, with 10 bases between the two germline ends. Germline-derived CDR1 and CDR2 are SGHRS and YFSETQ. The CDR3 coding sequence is TGCGCCAGCAGCTTGGGCGGGTCCTTCTCTGGAAACACCATATATTTT. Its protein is CASSLGGSFSGNTIYF.

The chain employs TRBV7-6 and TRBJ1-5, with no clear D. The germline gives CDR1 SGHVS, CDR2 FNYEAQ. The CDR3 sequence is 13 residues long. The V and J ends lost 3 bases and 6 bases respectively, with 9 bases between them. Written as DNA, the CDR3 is TGTGCCAGCAGCTTGGTAGAGGGTCAGCCCCAGCATTTT. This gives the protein CASSLVEGQPQHF.

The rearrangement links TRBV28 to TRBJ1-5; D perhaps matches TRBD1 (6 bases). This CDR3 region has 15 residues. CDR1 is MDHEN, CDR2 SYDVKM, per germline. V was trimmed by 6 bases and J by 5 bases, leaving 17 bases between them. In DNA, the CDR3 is TGTGCCAGCAGAGAACAGGGTCGCATCGATCAGCCCCAGCATTTT. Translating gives CASREQGRIDQPQHF.

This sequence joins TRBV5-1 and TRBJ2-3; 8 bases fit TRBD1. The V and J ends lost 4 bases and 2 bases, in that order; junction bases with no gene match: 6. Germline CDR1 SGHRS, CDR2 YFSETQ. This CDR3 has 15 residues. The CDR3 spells CASSPGQGATDTQYF. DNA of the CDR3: TGCGCCAGCAGCCCTGGGCAGGGGGCCACAGATACGCAGTATTTT.

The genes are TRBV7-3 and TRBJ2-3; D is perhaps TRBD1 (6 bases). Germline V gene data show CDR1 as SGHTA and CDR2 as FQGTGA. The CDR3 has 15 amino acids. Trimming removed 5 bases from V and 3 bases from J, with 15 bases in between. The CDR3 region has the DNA TGTGCCAGCAGCCGCACAGGGTCGGAGACAGATACGCAGTATTTT. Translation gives CASSRTGSETDTQYF.

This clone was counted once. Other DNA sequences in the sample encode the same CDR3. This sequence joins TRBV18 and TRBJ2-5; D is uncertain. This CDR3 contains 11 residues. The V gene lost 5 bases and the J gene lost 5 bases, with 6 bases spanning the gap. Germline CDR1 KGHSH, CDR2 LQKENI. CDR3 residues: CASSNRETQYF. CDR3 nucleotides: TGTGCCAGCTCAAACCGGGAGACCCAGTACTTC. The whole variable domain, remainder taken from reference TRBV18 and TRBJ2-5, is NAGVMQNPRHLVRRRGQEARLRCSPMKGHSHVYWYRQLPEEGLKFMVYLQKENIIDESGMPKERFSAEFPKEGPSILRIQQVVRGDSAAYFCASSNRETQYFGPGTRLLVL.

The CDR3 DNA is TGTGCCAGCAGCCAAGGCGGCTCCTATTGGGGCAATCAGCCCCAGCATTTT. Protein: CASSQGGSYWGNQPQHF. The rearrangement uses TRBV7-6 and TRBJ1-5; D remains ambiguous. Trimming stripped 5 bases from V and 2 bases from J, with 19 bases between. The germline CDR1 and CDR2 sequences are SGHVS and FNYEAQ. The CDR3 loop spans 17 amino acids.

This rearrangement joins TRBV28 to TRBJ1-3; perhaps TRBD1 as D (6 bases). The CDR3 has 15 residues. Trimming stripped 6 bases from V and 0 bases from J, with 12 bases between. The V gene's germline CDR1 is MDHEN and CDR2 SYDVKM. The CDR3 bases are TGTGCCAGCAGCCTAGGGACATTCTCTGGAAACACCATATATTTT. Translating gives CASSLGTFSGNTIYF.